Shown below are 25 T cell receptor beta chains from a single sample sequenced in a study of blood T cells in healthy people across ages. For the second PCR, which ran for 7 to 11 cycles, a sample-barcoded 5' primer and a J-beta primer mix were used. TCRdb analysed the 5' RACE reads with MiXCR anew, one entry per CDR3 protein. The sample holds approximately 600,000 distinct CDR3 sequences, about 54% seen once. Sample: blood. The source is a man aged 55 to 69 in good health.

V gene TRBV29-1 combines with J gene TRBJ2-1; D not resolved. Per the germline V gene, CDR1 is SQVTM and CDR2 is ANQGSEA. Trimming removed 3 bases from V and 4 bases from J, with 10 bases in between. The CDR3 runs 13 residues. The CDR3 sequence is CSVDWQAYNEQFF. CDR3 DNA sequence: TGCAGCGTTGATTGGCAGGCGTACAATGAGCAGTTCTTC.

This chain uses TRBV6-1 with TRBJ2-7; no clear D gene. The CDR3 is 11 residues long. The germline V gene has CDR1 MNHNS and CDR2 SASEGT. The V gene lost 3 bases and the J gene lost 10 bases, with 10 bases spanning the gap. CDR3 amino acids: CASSDGNNQYF. CDR3 sequence (DNA): TGTGCCAGCAGTGATGGTAACAACCAGTACTTC.

V gene TRBV12-3 or TRBV12-4 combines with J gene TRBJ2-1; 7 nucleotides match TRBD1. This CDR3 has 13 residues. Trimming removed 4 bases from V and 8 bases from J; junction bases left unmatched: 5. CDR3 amino acids: CASSSDQGDEQFF. CDR3 nucleotides: TGTGCCAGCAGTTCGGACCAGGGGGATGAGCAGTTCTTC.

This clonotype has only a few counts. The chain combines TRBV6-4 with TRBJ2-7; 9 bases match TRBD2. The CDR3 totals 20 residues. The V gene end was trimmed by 3 bases and the J gene end by 4 bases; junction bases not matched to a gene: 22. Germline V lookup: CDR1 MRHNA, CDR2 SNTAGT. This chain's CDR3 is CASSDLAGKFHSSLHYEQYF. CDR3 bases: TGTGCCAGCAGTGATCTAGCGGGGAAGTTCCATTCTTCCCTTCATTACGAGCAGTACTTC.

The CDR3 loop is CASSPGGGLQETQYF. Written as DNA, the CDR3 is TGTGCCAGCAGTCCCGGGGGGGGCCTCCAAGAGACCCAGTACTTC. The chain uses TRBV6-5 and TRBJ2-5; 8 nucleotides agree with TRBD2. The CDR3 runs 15 residues. The J segment lost 1 base and the V segment lost 5 bases, leaving 6 bases of the junction unmatched. Germline CDR1 is MNHEY and CDR2 is SVGAGI.

CDR3 DNA: TGCAGTGCACTGGGACCCAACGATGAAAAACTGTTTTTT. It yields the protein CSALGPNDEKLFF. The chain links TRBV20-1 to TRBJ1-4, with D possibly matching TRBD1 (5 bases). Germline V lookup: CDR1 DFQATT, CDR2 SNEGSKA (reference sequence). CDR3 size: 13 residues. Between the trimmed V and J ends, which lost 6 bases and 6 bases, there was a span of 14 bases.

The chain couples TRBV4-1 to TRBJ2-7, with TRBD1 matching over 7 bases. There are 12 residues in the CDR3. V shed 9 bases and J 2 bases; nucleotides not matched to a gene: 4. CDR1 MGHRA and CDR2 YSYEKL come from the germline V gene. The CDR3 sequence is CASKGQTYEQYF. In nucleotides, the CDR3 is TGCGCCAGTAAGGGACAGACCTACGAGCAGTACTTC.

The V and J genes are TRBV6-6 and TRBJ2-1; 7 nucleotides align to TRBD2. CDR3 length equals 14 residues. Germline V CDR1 and CDR2: MNHNY, SVGAGI (reference sequence). The J segment lost 5 bases and the V segment lost 6 bases, leaving 7 bases of the junction unmatched. The CDR3 is CASRKGLADNEQFF. DNA for the CDR3: TGTGCCAGCAGGAAGGGCCTAGCGGACAATGAGCAGTTCTTC.

The chain has TRBV6-1 and TRBJ2-5; D unclear. Near its end, the DNA agrees better with TRBJ2-7, so the J call may be wrong. This CDR3 spans 17 amino acids. Looked up from germline, CDR1 is MNHNS and CDR2 is SASEGT. The CDR3 DNA reads TGTGCCAGCAGTAAACCTCGGCCAGGCATGGGAACGTACGAGCAGTACTTC. It yields the protein CASSKPRPGMGTYEQYF.

The chain recombines TRBV7-2 with TRBJ2-5; D is uncertain. Germline-derived CDR1 and CDR2 are SGHTA and FQGNSA. The CDR3 has 14 amino acids. The V gene lost 3 bases and the J gene lost 5 bases, with 13 bases spanning the gap. The CDR3 bases are TGTGCCAGCAGCTTTAAAGCCGACGGTGAGACCCAGTACTTC. This encodes CASSFKADGETQYF.

V gene TRBV10-3 combines with J gene TRBJ2-2; 8 nucleotides match TRBD2. This CDR3 comprises 17 residues. The germline gives CDR1 ENHRY, CDR2 SYGVKD. The ends lost 0 bases at V and 4 bases at J; junction bases unmatched: 7. This CDR3 is CAISESWTSLPTGELFF. CDR3 in DNA: TGTGCCATCAGTGAGTCATGGACTAGCCTCCCCACCGGGGAGCTGTTTTTT.

Concerning this clonotype: At one boundary the junction diverges from the germline segment, which might be a read error. The chain couples TRBV9 to TRBJ2-7; D may correspond to TRBD1 or TRBD2 (7 bases each). The CDR3 has 15 residues. Germline loops: CDR1 SGDLS, CDR2 YYNGEE. The CDR3 here is CASSPQGGVSSEQYF. The CDR3 nucleotides are TGTGCCAGCAGCCCCCAGGGGGGGGTCTCCTCCGAGCAGTACTTC. Full variable domain (rest looked up from reference TRBV9 and TRBJ2-7): DSGVTQTPKHLITATGQRVTLRCSPRSGDLSVYWYQQSLDQGLQFLIQYYNGEERAKGNILERFSAQQFPDLHSELNLSSLELGDSALYFCASSPQGGVSSEQYFGPGTRLTVT.

V gene TRBV18 combines with J gene TRBJ2-3, with D perhaps assigned TRBD1 or TRBD2 (5 bases each). The CDR3 loop spans 13 amino acids. Germline loops: CDR1 KGHSH, CDR2 LQKENI. The V gene lost 3 bases and the J gene lost 6 bases, with 10 bases spanning the gap. CDR3 DNA sequence: TGTGCCAGCTCACCGTCGAGGGACGATACGCAGTATTTT. This gives the protein CASSPSRDDTQYF.

On this clonotype itself: An end of the junction does not agree with germline; a read error may underlie this. The J gene is TRBJ2-7, the V gene TRBV7-2; D possibly corresponds to TRBD2 (6 bases). Germline CDR1 SGHTA, CDR2 FQGNSA. This CDR3 contains 15 residues. In DNA, the CDR3 is TGTGCCGGCAGCTGGCGACTAGAACGGGCCTACGAGCAGTACTTC. It specifies CAGSWRLERAYEQYF.

V and J are TRBV6-5 and TRBJ2-1; D is ambiguous. V was pared by 0 bases and J by 0 bases, with 6 bases between. This CDR3 comprises 15 residues. Germline V lookup: CDR1 MNHEY, CDR2 SVGAGI. In DNA, the CDR3 is TGTGCCAGCAGTTACTCCCAGAGCTCCTACAATGAGCAGTTCTTC. Residues: CASSYSQSSYNEQFF.

This clonotype appeared once. The chain combines TRBV11-2 with TRBJ2-7; 8 bases match TRBD2. Trimming at V came to 3 bases and at J to 2 bases, leaving 3 bases not matched to a gene. CDR3 length: 14 residues. The germline V gene has CDR1 SGHAT and CDR2 FQNNGV. In DNA, the CDR3 is TGTGCCAGCAGCTTCGCCGGGGGGGCCTACGAGCAGTACTTC. It encodes CASSFAGGAYEQYF.

This clonotype has only a few counts. The V gene is TRBV9, the J gene TRBJ1-5; D is uncertain. This CDR3 contains 14 residues. Looked up from germline, CDR1 is SGDLS and CDR2 is YYNGEE. The ends were cut back, 0 bases at V and 1 base at J, with 5 bases in the middle. In DNA form, the CDR3 reads TGTGCCAGCAGCGTAGATCCCAGCAATCAGCCCCAGCATTTT. It yields the protein CASSVDPSNQPQHF.

The chain uses TRBV9 and TRBJ2-5, with D possibly TRBD1 on 5 matching bases. The CDR3 runs to 17 residues. Trimming stripped 0 bases from V and 11 bases from J, with 26 bases between. The germline V gene has CDR1 SGDLS and CDR2 YYNGEE. As DNA, the CDR3 is TGTGCCAGCAGCGTAGATTGGCTAGGGGCTTTAAATCGTGAGCAGTACTTC. Protein sequence: CASSVDWLGALNREQYF.

The sample holds a few counts of this clonotype. The V and J genes are TRBV10-1 and TRBJ2-1; TRBD1 matches 8 bases. The CDR3 runs to 14 residues. Germline CDR1 is WNHNN and CDR2 is SYGVQD (reference sequence). V lost 8 bases to trimming and J lost 3 bases; unmatched junction nucleotides: 6. CDR3 amino acids: CASADRALYNEQFF. CDR3 bases: TGCGCCAGCGCGGACAGGGCCCTCTACAATGAGCAGTTCTTC.

The genes are TRBV12-3 or TRBV12-4 and TRBJ2-7; D possibly corresponds to TRBD2 (6 bases). The CDR3 is made up of 15 amino acids. V gave up 8 bases and J gave up 0 bases, with 17 bases separating them. The CDR3 nucleotides read TGTGCCAGCGGGGGAGGACCCCCGGGCTCCTACGAGCAGTACTTC. It translates to CASGGGPPGSYEQYF.

This rearrangement joins TRBV20-1 to TRBJ2-1; 7 bases fit TRBD2. Germline V CDR1 and CDR2: DFQATT, SNEGSKA (reference sequence). The CDR3 consists of 15 residues. V lost 1 base and J lost 3; bases outside the gene matches: 6. The CDR3 DNA reads as TGCAGTGCTAGAGCGGGCGGGGAGGGCTACAATGAGCAGTTCTTC. Its protein is CSARAGGEGYNEQFF.

Concerning this clonotype itself: Compared with germline, one end of the junction differs, possibly owing to a read error. CDR3 amino acids: CAGSLWQATEAFF. CDR3 coding DNA: TGTGCCGGCAGCTTGTGGCAGGCCACTGAAGCTTTCTTT. The chain carries TRBV5-5 and TRBJ1-1; D gene ambiguous. CDR3 length: 13 amino acids. The germline V gene has CDR1 SGHKS and CDR2 YYEKEE (reference sequence).

The gene calls are TRBV5-1 and TRBJ2-3, with unresolved D. This CDR3 comprises 13 residues. V lost 4 bases, J lost 3 bases, and 9 bases lay in between. Germline CDR1 and CDR2: SGHRS and YFSETQ. Here the CDR3 reads CASSTRATDTQYF. CDR3 sequence (DNA): TGCGCCAGCAGCACACGAGCGACAGATACGCAGTATTTT.

The chain recombines TRBV27 with TRBJ2-7, with 8 bases identical to TRBD1. With 4 bases clipped from V and 7 bases from J, the junction kept 6 bases outside the gene matches. The germline gives CDR1 MNHEY, CDR2 SMNVEV (reference sequence). The CDR3 spans 13 residues. CDR3 loop: CASSSRGLREQYF. In DNA, the CDR3 is TGTGCCAGCAGTTCCAGGGGGCTGAGGGAGCAGTACTTC.

The chain recombines TRBV27 with TRBJ1-2, with D possibly matching TRBD1 (5 bases). V dropped 0 bases and J dropped 3 bases, with 11 bases sitting between them. Germline CDR1 MNHEY, CDR2 SMNVEV (reference sequence). The length of the CDR3 is 15 residues. The CDR3 sequence: CASSLSAGSYYGYTF. The CDR3 nucleotides read TGTGCCAGCAGTTTATCTGCAGGGAGCTACTATGGCTACACCTTC.